The next 14 T cell receptor beta chains were all read from a single sample in a study of response to subunit inactivated influenza vaccine. One entry per CDR3 protein, called by TCRdb with MiXCR from the RT-PCR reads. The sample contains about 500,000 distinct CDR3 sequences, 16% of which appear only once. This sample comprised CD4+ T cells sorted from PBMCs, obtained around 25 months after vaccination. Receptors originate from a man aged 45-69 years who received an inactivated influenza vaccine.

This clonotype was detected a few times. The chain recombines TRBV15 with TRBJ2-7; D might be TRBD2 (6 bases). Trimming took 0 bases from V and 1 from J, leaving 10 bases between them. Germline CDR1 reads LNHNV; CDR2 reads YYDKDF (reference sequence). CDR3 length: 15 amino acids. CDR3 DNA: TGTGCCACCAGCAGAGAGGGGAGGTATTCCTACGAGCAGTACTTC. It yields the protein CATSREGRYSYEQYF.

The chain couples TRBV7-3 to TRBJ2-3; no reliable D call. Trimming left V 1 base short and J 2 bases short, with 10 bases between. Per germline, CDR1 SGHTA and CDR2 FQGTGA. This CDR3 has 15 amino acids. The CDR3 reads CASSLNPNPTDTQYF. CDR3 in DNA: TGTGCCAGCAGCTTAAATCCGAATCCCACAGATACGCAGTATTTT.

This chain links TRBV2 with TRBJ2-2, with 12 bases matching TRBD2. This CDR3 contains 16 residues. Germline trimming cut 3 bases from V and 6 bases from J; bases unmatched to any gene: 5. Germline CDR1 reads SNHLY; CDR2 reads FYNNEI. In nucleotides, the CDR3 is TGTGCCAGCAGTGAGGGACTAGCGGGCTGGTCCGGGGAGCTGTTTTTT. It encodes CASSEGLAGWSGELFF.

The table lists this clonotype with a few counts. The chain links TRBV24-1 to TRBJ2-5; no reliable D call. The CDR3 runs 12 residues. The germline V and J ends were trimmed by 6 bases and 5 bases, with 9 bases remaining between them. The V gene's germline CDR1 is KGHDR and CDR2 SFDVKD. The CDR3 bases are TGTGCCACCAGTCTGTCTGGTGAGACCCAGTACTTC. Translated, it gives CATSLSGETQYF.

The chain combines TRBV11-2 with TRBJ2-7; D gene unclear. With 3 bases removed from V and 6 bases from J, the gap between germline ends came to 6 bases. The CDR3 runs 11 residues. Germline CDR1 and CDR2: SGHAT and FQNNGV. CDR3 residues: CASSFLLEQYF. The CDR3 bases are TGTGCCAGCAGCTTCCTCCTCGAGCAGTACTTC.

As concerns this clonotype: Mismatch with germline at one junction end may stem from a read error. The V call is TRBV20-1, the J call TRBJ1-1; no clear D gene. Looked up from germline, CDR1 is DFQATT and CDR2 is SNEGSKA (reference sequence). CDR3 size: 9 residues. CDR3 sequence (DNA): TGCAGTGCCAGAGATCTGGCTTTCTTT. Its protein product is CSARDLAFF.

The chain recombines TRBV6-2 or TRBV6-3 with TRBJ2-1; 8 bases fit TRBD2. From germline, CDR1 is MNHEY and CDR2 SVGEGT. V shed 5 bases and J 7 bases; nucleotides not matched to a gene: 10. The CDR3 length is 15 residues. The CDR3 coding sequence is TGTGCCAGCAGTGACGGTGCGGGAGGTTTGAATGAGCAGTTCTTC. This gives the protein CASSDGAGGLNEQFF.

The J gene is TRBJ1-1, the V gene TRBV15; D unclear. Trimming cost V 1 base and J 3 bases, with 12 bases left between them. This CDR3 is built from 15 residues. CDR1 is LNHNV, CDR2 YYDKDF, per germline (reference sequence). The CDR3 protein is CATSRGDGWDTEAFF. CDR3 bases: TGTGCCACCAGCAGAGGGGATGGGTGGGACACTGAAGCTTTCTTT.

The V gene is TRBV5-6, the J gene TRBJ2-1, with TRBD1 identical over 7 bases. This CDR3 is 15 amino acids long. V gave up 4 bases and J gave up 4 bases; unmatched junction bases: 8. Germline loops: CDR1 SGHDT, CDR2 YYEEEE. CDR3 protein: CASSRRRGSYNEQFF. CDR3 DNA sequence: TGTGCCAGCAGCCGGCGCAGGGGGTCGTACAATGAGCAGTTCTTC.

This chain links TRBV7-2 with TRBJ1-1; D is undetermined. V dropped 5 bases and J dropped 0 bases, with 13 bases sitting between them. CDR3 size: 15 residues. Germline V gives CDR1 SGHTA, CDR2 FQGNSA. The CDR3 bases are TGTGCCAGCAGCCCCACCTCGAGCATGAACACTGAAGCTTTCTTT. Its translation is CASSPTSSMNTEAFF.

The rearrangement uses TRBV28 and TRBJ2-5; D unclear. CDR1 MDHEN and CDR2 SYDVKM come from the germline V gene. Between the trimmed V and J ends, which lost 7 bases and 5 bases, there was a span of 17 bases. This CDR3 is 14 amino acids long. CDR3 in amino acids: CASKSGPSVETQYF. CDR3 nucleotide sequence: TGTGCCAGCAAGTCTGGGCCGTCTGTGGAGACCCAGTACTTC. Complete variable domain (other parts from reference TRBV28 and TRBJ2-5): DVKVTQSSRYLVKRTGEKVFLECVQDMDHENMFWYRQDPGLGLRLIYFSYDVKMKEKGDIPEGYSVSREKKERFSLILESASTNQTSMYLCASKSGPSVETQYFGPGTRLLVL.

This clonotype was seen a handful of times. This chain uses TRBV3-1 with TRBJ2-4; a possible D gene is TRBD2 (6 bases). Germline V gene lookup returns CDR1 LGHDT and CDR2 YNNKEL (reference sequence). The CDR3 has 13 amino acids. V was pared by 3 bases and J by 8 bases, with 11 bases between. The CDR3 bases are TGTGCCAGCAGCCATGGGACTGGGCACATTCAGTACTTC. Amino acid sequence: CASSHGTGHIQYF.

Written as DNA, the CDR3 is TGTGCCAGCAGTAATAGCGGGAGAGTAGGCGAGCAGTACTTC. Its protein is CASSNSGRVGEQYF. The J gene is TRBJ2-7, the V gene TRBV6-1; 9 bases fit TRBD2. The CDR3 sequence is 14 residues long. Germline assignment: CDR1 MNHNS and CDR2 SASEGT. After removal of 5 bases from V and 6 bases from J, the junction contained 8 bases not matched to a gene.

This clonotype was seen ten or more times. The chain has TRBV5-1 and TRBJ2-1; D could derive from TRBD1 or TRBD2 (5 bases each). Between the trimmed V and J ends, which lost 3 bases and 0 bases, there was a span of 13 bases. CDR3 length: 16 residues. CDR1 is SGHRS, CDR2 YFSETQ, per germline. Here the CDR3 reads CASSSGTTSSYNEQFF. For the CDR3, the DNA is TGCGCCAGCAGCTCCGGGACGACGAGCTCCTACAATGAGCAGTTCTTC.